The 11 T cell receptor beta chains reported below all come from one sample, sequenced in a study of blood T cell repertoires in COVID-19. Assay: immunoSEQ multiplex PCR; the TCRdb copy retains only in-frame clones and omits some. Seen here are about 81,000 clones, less than 80% observed once, and the top ten hold 4% to 5.5%. Sequencing input: peripheral blood. The receptors originated from a woman aged 50 to 65 with acute or convalescent COVID-19.

The J gene is TRBJ1-1, the V gene TRBV5-1; TRBD1 aligns across 7 bases. The length of the CDR3 is 13 residues. V gave up 5 bases and J gave up 3 bases; unmatched junction bases: 4. Germline V gene sequence: CDR1 SGHRS, CDR2 YFSETQ. The CDR3, as DNA: TGCGCCAGCAGACGGGACAGTGACACTGAAGCTTTCTTT. Translation: CASRRDSDTEAFF.

This clone is a singleton in its sample. The V and J genes are TRBV5-6 and TRBJ1-5, with 8 bases lining up with TRBD1. Germline V CDR1 and CDR2: SGHDT, YYEEEE. The CDR3 contains 16 residues. V dropped 4 bases and J dropped 0; count of bases not matched to a gene: 6. CDR3 amino acids: CASSHNRGSSNQPQHF. The CDR3 nucleotides read TGTGCCAGCAGCCATAACAGGGGGAGTAGCAATCAGCCCCAGCATTTT.

The rearrangement uses TRBV27 and TRBJ2-4; D may be TRBD1 (5 bases). V gave up 8 bases and J gave up 8 bases, with 22 bases separating them. Germline V gene lookup returns CDR1 MNHEY and CDR2 SMNVEV (reference sequence). The CDR3 is 15 amino acids. In DNA, the CDR3 is TGTGCCAGCGGGGAAAGAGGCCCAGGGTTGGACATTCAGTACTTC. Amino acid sequence: CASGERGPGLDIQYF.

The chain carries TRBV6-6 and TRBJ2-1; tentatively, D is TRBD1 (5 bases). The CDR3 runs 14 residues. V was shortened by 0 bases and J by 5 bases, with 8 bases between the two germline ends. Germline CDR1 and CDR2: MNHNY and SVGAGI (reference sequence). The CDR3 bases are TGTGCCAGCAGTTACTCGGACATCCACAATGAGCAGTTCTTC. Amino acid sequence: CASSYSDIHNEQFF.

CDR3 sequence (DNA): TGTGCCAGCAGCCAATGGGGCAACATGAACACTGAAGCTTTCTTT. It codes for CASSQWGNMNTEAFF. The V gene is TRBV14, the J gene TRBJ1-1; weak D call: TRBD1 (5 bases). The CDR3 spans 15 residues. Germline V gives CDR1 SGHDN, CDR2 FVKESK. Trimming cost V 2 bases and J 0 bases, with 10 bases left between them.

J is TRBJ2-5 and V is TRBV24-1; D is possibly TRBD1 (5 bases). The CDR3 covers 13 residues. Germline CDR1 KGHDR, CDR2 SFDVKD. V was pared by 3 bases and J by 4 bases, with 8 bases between. The CDR3 region has the DNA TGTGCCACCAGTGATGCAGGGTTAGAGACCCAGTACTTC. Amino acid sequence: CATSDAGLETQYF.

The rearrangement links TRBV19 to TRBJ1-5, with a tentative D call TRBD1 (6 bases). Trimming cost V 3 bases and J 0 bases, with 24 bases left between them. This CDR3 comprises 20 residues. Germline assignment: CDR1 LNHDA and CDR2 SQIVND (reference sequence). This CDR3 is CASSIHHREREPYSNQPQHF. The CDR3 DNA sequence: TGTGCCAGTAGTATCCACCACAGGGAGCGAGAGCCATATAGCAATCAGCCCCAGCATTTT.

This chain's CDR3 is CASSFGSNYGYTF. Here the CDR3 DNA reads TGTGCCAGCAGTTTCGGGTCCAACTATGGCTACACCTTC. The J gene is TRBJ1-2, the V gene TRBV27; D ambiguous. CDR1 and CDR2 from the germline V gene are MNHEY and SMNVEV (reference sequence). Trimming shortened V by 3 bases and J by 2 bases, and 7 bases separated the two germline ends. The CDR3 has 13 residues.

The chain couples TRBV6-5 to TRBJ2-7, with 7 nucleotides matching TRBD1. The V gene end was trimmed by 7 bases and the J gene end by 1 base; junction bases not matched to a gene: 4. The CDR3 is 13 amino acids. The germline CDR1 and CDR2 sequences are MNHEY and SVGAGI. CDR3 nucleotide sequence: TGTGCCAGCACCGACAGGGTTTCCTACGAGCAGTACTTC. Its protein product is CASTDRVSYEQYF.

The chain recombines TRBV14 with TRBJ1-6, with TRBD1 as a possible D gene (5 bases). Germline-derived CDR1 and CDR2 are SGHDN and FVKESK. Between the trimmed V and J ends, which lost 0 bases and 10 bases, there was a span of 13 bases. CDR3 length: 15 amino acids. CDR3 DNA sequence: TGTGCCAGCAGCCAAGATCCCGCAGGGCTCTCACCCCTCCACTTT. Its protein product is CASSQDPAGLSPLHF.

The J gene is TRBJ2-3, the V gene TRBV7-2, with 9 bases lining up with TRBD2. The V gene's germline CDR1 is SGHTA and CDR2 FQGNSA. This CDR3 is built from 16 residues. V trimming: 1 base; J trimming: 2 bases; junction bases outside the gene matches: 4. The CDR3 is CASSLDSGGLTDTQYF. The CDR3 bases are TGTGCCAGCAGCTTAGATAGCGGGGGACTCACAGATACGCAGTATTTT.